The 19 T cell receptor beta chains presented below share a single source sample, sequenced in a study of technical replicates of blood from a few donors. The assay was immunoSEQ multiplex PCR, and TCRdb's table has in-frame clones only and misses some. The data hold about 80,000 clones, with around 94% observed a single time. Source material: T cells isolated from PBMCs. Receptors originate from a human donor in good health.

This chain joins TRBV18 and TRBJ1-4, with D hard to call. The ends were cut back, 0 bases at V and 3 bases at J, with 8 bases in the middle. Germline V CDR1 and CDR2: KGHSH, LQKENI. The CDR3 length is 15 residues. Here the CDR3 reads CASSPPVGANEKLFF. The CDR3 nucleotides read TGTGCCAGCTCACCACCGGTGGGAGCTAATGAAAAACTGTTTTTT.

This clone was detected only once. The rearrangement uses TRBV21-1 and TRBJ2-7; TRBD2, the table's D call, was not compared with the DNA. TRBV21-1 is a documented pseudogene. This CDR3 is built from 13 residues. The CDR3 here is CASISYPPYEQYF. The CDR3 nucleotides read TGTGCCAGTATAAGCTATCCCCCTTACGAGCAGTACTTC.

The chain is built from TRBV6-6 and TRBJ2-1; a possible D gene is TRBD1 (5 bases). CDR3 length: 16 residues. V was trimmed by 6 bases and J by 6 bases, leaving 21 bases between them. Germline loops: CDR1 MNHNY, CDR2 SVGAGI (reference sequence). In DNA, the CDR3 is TGTGCCAGCAGAGCACTCCTTCAGGGTTTGAGCAATGAGCAGTTCTTC. It is translated as CASRALLQGLSNEQFF.

J is TRBJ2-3 and V is TRBV10-1, with D unclear. This CDR3 contains 13 residues. V shed 3 bases and J shed 3 bases, with 7 bases lying between them. Germline V CDR1 and CDR2: WNHNN, SYGVQD (reference sequence). The CDR3 sequence is CASSDPPTDTQYF. The CDR3 DNA follows: TGCGCCAGCAGTGATCCCCCGACAGATACGCAGTATTTT.

CDR3 nucleotide sequence: TGTGCCAGCAGCCAAGGGACAGGGGTGGAGACCCAGTACTTC. Its translation is CASSQGTGVETQYF. The chain is built from TRBV4-2 and TRBJ2-5; 9 bases are shared with TRBD1. This CDR3 region has 14 residues. Germline loops: CDR1 LGHNA, CDR2 YNFKEQ. The trim removed 1 base at V and 5 bases at J, leaving 2 bases unmatched.

This clone was seen a single time. The V and J genes are TRBV28 and TRBJ2-7; TRBD2 aligns across 7 bases. Trimming removed 2 bases from V and 1 base from J; junction bases left unmatched: 5. The CDR3 is made up of 15 amino acids. Germline loops: CDR1 MDHEN, CDR2 SYDVKM. Written as DNA, the CDR3 is TGTGCCAGCAGTTTAGGGCGGGAGTTATCCTACGAGCAGTACTTC. It codes for CASSLGRELSYEQYF.

This chain links TRBV5-1 with TRBJ2-1; no definite D call. Per germline, CDR1 SGHRS and CDR2 YFSETQ. There are 16 residues in the CDR3. Trimming removed 0 bases at V and 0 bases at J, with 10 bases between. This CDR3 is CASSLASVLSYNEQFF. The CDR3 nucleotides read TGCGCCAGCAGCTTGGCCTCGGTCCTCTCCTACAATGAGCAGTTCTTC. The variable domain in full, completed from reference TRBV5-1 and TRBJ2-1, reads KAGVTQTPRYLIKTRGQQVTLSCSPISGHRSVSWYQQTPGQGLQFLFEYFSETQRNKGNFPGRFSGRQFSNSRSEMNVSTLELGDSALYLCASSLASVLSYNEQFFGPGTRLTVL.

V and J are TRBV11-2 and TRBJ1-1; tentative D call: TRBD1 (6 bases). Trimming left V 2 bases short and J 12 bases short, with 13 bases between. Per germline, CDR1 SGHAT and CDR2 FQNNGV. This CDR3 spans 12 amino acids. In nucleotides, the CDR3 is TGTGCCAGCAGCTTATTGGCAGGGGTAACTTTCTTT. Protein product: CASSLLAGVTFF.

This chain uses TRBV5-4 with TRBJ2-1; 10 nucleotides agree with TRBD2. After removal of 0 bases from V and 3 bases from J, the junction contained 3 bases not matched to a gene. Germline lookup yields CDR1 SGHNT and CDR2 YYREEE (reference sequence). CDR3 length: 16 residues. The CDR3 protein is CASSLDSGRGYNEQFF. CDR3 DNA: TGTGCCAGCAGCTTGGACAGCGGGAGGGGCTACAATGAGCAGTTCTTC.

The chain couples TRBV7-3 to TRBJ2-2, with no clear D. With 5 bases removed from V and 4 bases from J, the gap between germline ends came to 17 bases. Per the germline V gene, CDR1 is SGHTA and CDR2 is FQGTGA. The CDR3 sequence is 16 residues long. This CDR3 reads CASSPGRVVSTGELFF. In nucleotides, the CDR3 is TGTGCCAGCAGCCCTGGTCGGGTGGTGAGCACCGGGGAGCTGTTTTTT.

The chain uses TRBV7-3 and TRBJ1-1, with TRBD1 identical over 8 bases. CDR3 length equals 12 residues. V lost 3 bases to trimming and J lost 8 bases; unmatched junction nucleotides: 2. Germline V lookup: CDR1 SGHTA, CDR2 FQGTGA. CDR3 amino acids: CASSFGQGEAFF. CDR3 nucleotides: TGTGCCAGCAGCTTCGGACAGGGAGAAGCTTTCTTT.

The rearrangement joins TRBV10-1 to TRBJ2-2; D gene uncertain. V shed 0 bases and J shed 7 bases, with 18 bases lying between them. This CDR3 has 17 amino acids. Germline CDR1 WNHNN, CDR2 SYGVQD (reference sequence). The CDR3 DNA sequence: TGCGCCAGCAGTGAGTCGCGAGGTCCCTCCTTACACGGGGAGCTGTTTTTT. Translated, it gives CASSESRGPSLHGELFF.

This sequence joins TRBV6-5 and TRBJ2-7; D remains unclear. V was pared by 6 bases and J by 2 bases, with 11 bases between. The CDR3 length is 13 residues. In germline, CDR1 is MNHEY, CDR2 SVGAGI. In DNA form, the CDR3 reads TGTGCCAGCAGGGAAGGAGTGACCTACGAGCAGTACTTC. It specifies CASREGVTYEQYF.

The V and J genes are TRBV28 and TRBJ2-5; TRBD1 might be the D (6 bases). With 6 bases removed from V and 2 bases from J, the gap between germline ends came to 13 bases. CDR1 and CDR2 from the germline V gene are MDHEN and SYDVKM. The CDR3 loop spans 14 amino acids. The CDR3 DNA follows: TGTGCCAGCAGCCTGACAGGTCTGCAAGAGACCCAGTACTTC. This codes for CASSLTGLQETQYF.

The chain has TRBV7-7 and TRBJ1-1, with D perhaps matching TRBD1 (5 bases). The V gene lost 1 base and the J gene lost 3 bases, with 9 bases spanning the gap. Germline V gene sequence: CDR1 SSHAT, CDR2 FNYEAQ (reference sequence). The CDR3 is made up of 14 amino acids. CDR3 sequence: CASSLVGGDTEAFF. DNA for the CDR3: TGTGCCAGCAGCTTAGTTGGGGGGGACACTGAAGCTTTCTTT.

The gene calls are TRBV4-1 and TRBJ1-2, with 7 bases matching TRBD1. CDR1 and CDR2 from the germline V gene are MGHRA and YSYEKL. The junction had 9 bases not matched to a gene; V was cut back by 0 bases and J by 8 bases. The CDR3 runs to 15 residues. CDR3 region: CASSQDQGTERGYTF. The CDR3 DNA is TGCGCCAGCAGCCAAGACCAAGGGACAGAGCGAGGCTACACCTTC.

The chain couples TRBV25-1 to TRBJ2-4; possibly TRBD1 for D (6 bases). Germline CDR1 MGHDK, CDR2 SYGVNS. Trimming cost V 6 bases and J 3 bases, with 15 bases left between them. The CDR3 is 15 amino acids. The CDR3 sequence is CASRENRDGKNIQYF. DNA for the CDR3: TGTGCCAGCAGGGAAAACAGGGATGGCAAAAACATTCAGTACTTC.

This chain joins TRBV5-4 and TRBJ2-2; 8 bases align to TRBD2. CDR1 SGHNT and CDR2 YYREEE come from the germline V gene (reference sequence). The V segment lost 2 bases and the J segment 7 bases; nucleotides outside the gene matches: 1. CDR3 length equals 13 residues. In nucleotides, the CDR3 is TGTGCCAGCAGCTTAGCGGGAGTCGGGGAGCTGTTTTTT. Translated, it gives CASSLAGVGELFF. The full variable domain, with the rest looked up from reference TRBV5-4 and TRBJ2-2, is ETGVTQSPTHLIKTRGQQVTLRCSSQSGHNTVSWYQQALGQGPQFIFQYYREEENGRGNFPPRFSGLQFPNYSSELNVNALELDDSALYLCASSLAGVGELFFGEGSRLTVL.

This chain links TRBV4-3 with TRBJ2-1; TRBD2 matches at 8 bases. The V and J ends lost 1 base and 6 bases, in that order; junction bases with no gene match: 8. Germline loops: CDR1 LGHNA, CDR2 YSLEER. CDR3 length: 16 residues. The CDR3 DNA follows: TGCGCCAGCAGCCAAGGAACAGCGGGAGTGGGCAATGAGCAGTTCTTC. It yields the protein CASSQGTAGVGNEQFF.